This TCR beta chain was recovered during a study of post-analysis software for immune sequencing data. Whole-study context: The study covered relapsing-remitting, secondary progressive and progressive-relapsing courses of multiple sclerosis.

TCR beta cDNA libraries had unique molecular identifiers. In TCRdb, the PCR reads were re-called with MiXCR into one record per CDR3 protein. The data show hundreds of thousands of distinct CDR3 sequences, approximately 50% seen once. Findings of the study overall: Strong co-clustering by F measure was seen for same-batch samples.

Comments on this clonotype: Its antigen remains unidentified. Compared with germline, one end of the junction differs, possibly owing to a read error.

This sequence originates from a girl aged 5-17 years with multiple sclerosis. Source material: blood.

CDR3 bases: TGTGCCAGTAGTCCGGTTGGCTTTGGCGGGGGGGCCCAAGAGACTCAGTACTTC. This gives the protein CASSPVGFGGGAQETQYF. V and J are TRBV19 and TRBJ2-5; 9 bases line up with TRBD2. The CDR3 length is 18 residues. The V gene's germline CDR1 is LNHDA and CDR2 SQIVND (reference sequence).